This T cell receptor beta chain was retrieved from a study of quantifying T cell responses using KT2 cells. Across the whole study: TCR alpha and beta constant-region primers primed reverse transcription of RNA. The second PCR ran as a qPCR until a predetermined fluorescence threshold was reached.

KT2, a clone with a known TCR, was spiked into unfractionated PBMC. KT2 cells were mixed with fixed PBMC numbers at varying ratios. Study-wide points: At about one KT2 cell per 100,000 PBMC, KT2 sequences were still detected.

A single-stranded UMI oligo with SP2 sequence was ligated to cDNA 3' ends. An equimolar mix of RC1.1 and RC1.2 primed the beta chain across TRBC1 and TRBC2. MiXCR, run by TCRdb on the UMI-ligation and nested PCR reads, gives a single entry per CDR3 protein. The sample records 30,000 or so distinct CDR3 sequences, 7.3% being singletons. The V end lost 4 bases, the J end lost 9 bases, and 19 bases lay between the germline ends. Germline assignment: CDR1 SGHTA and CDR2 FQGNSA. The CDR3 loop spans 15 amino acids. In this sample, this clonotype turned up a few times. Its target is unknown. This chain links TRBV7-2 with TRBJ2-1; D unresolved. This clonotype was obtained from a human donor. Input material: PBMCs spiked with cells of the T cell clone KT2. CDR3 protein: CASSSRGTVIPEQFF. In DNA, the CDR3 is TGTGCCAGCAGCTCCAGAGGAACGGTTATTCCTGAGCAGTTCTTC.